This record concerns one T cell receptor beta chain sequence. The target antigen is unknown. This record belongs to a study of blood T cells in healthy people across ages. Each donor supplied approximately 10 milliliters of peripheral blood. Trimming removed 6 bases from V and 2 bases from J, with 9 bases in between. This CDR3 has 13 residues. Alongside a J-beta primer mix, a sample-barcoded 5' primer served in a second PCR lasting about 6 to 12 cycles. From the 5' RACE reads, TCRdb called clonotypes with MiXCR, one entry per CDR3 protein. The sample has 980,000 or so distinct CDR3 sequences, 40% to 60% seen once. Findings of the study overall: The percentage of naive T cells correlated strongly with TCR beta diversity.

Sequenced: blood. The chain is built from TRBV12-3 or TRBV12-4 and TRBJ2-3; no firm D call. The TCR originated in a man aged 25-40 years in good health. CDR3 loop: CASRKTHTDTQYF. The CDR3 region has the DNA TGTGCCAGCAGGAAAACACACACAGATACGCAGTATTTT.